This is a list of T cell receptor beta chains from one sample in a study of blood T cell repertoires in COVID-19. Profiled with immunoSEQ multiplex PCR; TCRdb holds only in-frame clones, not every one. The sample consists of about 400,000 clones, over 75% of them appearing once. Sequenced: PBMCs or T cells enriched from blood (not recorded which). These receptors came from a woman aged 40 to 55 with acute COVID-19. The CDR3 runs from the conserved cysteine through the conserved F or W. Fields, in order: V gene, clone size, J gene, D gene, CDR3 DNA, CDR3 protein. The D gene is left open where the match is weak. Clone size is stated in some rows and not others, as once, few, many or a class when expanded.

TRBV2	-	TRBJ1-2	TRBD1	TGTGCCAGCAAGGACAGGGGACACTATGGCTACACCTTC	CASKDRGHYGYTF
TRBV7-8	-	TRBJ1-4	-	TGTGCCAGCAGCTTAGGTGTTGGGGCTTTAGAAGAAAAACTGTTTTTT	CASSLGVGALEEKLFF
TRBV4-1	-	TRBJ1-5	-	TGCGCCAGCAGCCAAGGAACCACTTTTTGGAATCAGCCCCAGCATTTT	CASSQGTTFWNQPQHF
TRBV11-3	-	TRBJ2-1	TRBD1	TGTGCCAGCAGCTTAGAGGACAGGGTAAATGAGCAGTTCTTC	CASSLEDRVNEQFF
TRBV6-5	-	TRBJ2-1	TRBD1	TGTGCCAGCAGTTACTCTAACAGGGGTCCCTACAATGAGCAGTTCTTC	CASSYSNRGPYNEQFF
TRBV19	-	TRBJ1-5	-	TGTGCCAGTGGTCTGGGGCCCAATCAGCCCCAGCATTTT	CASGLGPNQPQHF
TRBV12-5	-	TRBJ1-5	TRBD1	TGTGCTAGTGGTTTGACAGGGGGTCAGCCCCAGCATTTT	CASGLTGGQPQHF
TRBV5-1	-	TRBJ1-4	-	TGCGCCAGCAGCCCGATAGGGGGTACTAATGAAAAACTGTTTTTT	CASSPIGGTNEKLFF
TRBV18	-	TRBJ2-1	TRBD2	TGTGCCAGCTCACCACTAGCGGGGGGGCGGAATGAGCAGTTCTTC	CASSPLAGGRNEQFF
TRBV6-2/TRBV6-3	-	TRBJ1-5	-	TGTGCCAGCAGTTCCCCAGGGAATGGCAATCAGCCCCAGCATTTT	CASSSPGNGNQPQHF
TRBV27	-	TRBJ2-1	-	TGTGCCAGCAGTTTGACTGAGGGCTCCTACAATGAGCAGTTCTTC	CASSLTEGSYNEQFF
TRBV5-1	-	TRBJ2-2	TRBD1	TGCGCCAGCAGCTTGGAGGGGGCTACCGGGGAGCTGTTTTTT	CASSLEGATGELFF
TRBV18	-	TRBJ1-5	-	TGTGCCAGCTCTGAAATGGAGGGAAACAATCAGCCCCAGCATTTT	CASSEMEGNNQPQHF
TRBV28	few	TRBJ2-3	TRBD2	TGTGCCAGCTCTTCTTGGGTCGGGCTAGCGGGAACTAAAGCAGATACGCAGTATTTT	CASSSWVGLAGTKADTQYF
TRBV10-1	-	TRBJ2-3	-	TGCGCCAGCAGTGAGGGGGGCGCAGATACGCAGTATTTT	CASSEGGADTQYF
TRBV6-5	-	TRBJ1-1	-	TGTGCCAGCAGTTACTCGGAGGGGAATGAAGCTTTCTTT	CASSYSEGNEAFF
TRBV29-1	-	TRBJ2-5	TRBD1	TGCAGCGCCGGGACAGGGGGAGAAGAGACCCAGTACTTC	CSAGTGGEETQYF
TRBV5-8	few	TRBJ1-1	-	TGTGCCAGCAGCCGAGGAGGGGGGGGCTCTGCTGAAGCTTTCTTT	CASSRGGGGSAEAFF
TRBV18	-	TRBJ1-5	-	TGTGCCAGCTCACCAGGTCAGGGGAGCAATCAGCCCCAGCATTTT	CASSPGQGSNQPQHF
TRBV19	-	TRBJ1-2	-	TGTGCCAGTAGTAGCAATGGGGCAGGCTATGGCTACACCTTC	CASSSNGAGYGYTF
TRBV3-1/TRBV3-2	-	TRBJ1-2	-	TGTGCCAGCAGCCAAAGCAATGGCTACACCTTC	CASSQSNGYTF
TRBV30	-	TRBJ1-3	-	TGTGCCTGGGCGGCCTCGGACCGGGGATACACCATATATTTT	CAWAASDRGYTIYF
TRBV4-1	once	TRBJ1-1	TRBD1	TGCGCCAGCAGCCAAGGCGGGACAGGTGATGAAGCTTTCTTT	CASSQGGTGDEAFF
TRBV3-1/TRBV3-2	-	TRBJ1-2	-	TGTGCCAGCAGCCAAGAAGTCCCCGGGAGTGGCTACACCTTC	CASSQEVPGSGYTF
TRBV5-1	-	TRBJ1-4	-	TGCGCCAGCAGCGGAGGGTCCAGGAATGAAAAACTGTTTTTT	CASSGGSRNEKLFF
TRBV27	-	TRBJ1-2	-	TGTGCCAGCAGTTTAAGGGGAGGCTATGGCTACACCTTC	CASSLRGGYGYTF
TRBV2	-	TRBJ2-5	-	TGTGCCAGCAGTGATGCTAAGCTATTCCAGACCCAGTACTTC	CASSDAKLFQTQYF
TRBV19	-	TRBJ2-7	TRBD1	TGTGCCAGTAGTAAGGCAGGGGGAAAGTCCTACGAGCAGTACTTC	CASSKAGGKSYEQYF
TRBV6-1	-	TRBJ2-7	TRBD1	TGTGCCAGCAGTGTACACCACCGGGACAGACCTCGCGAGCAGTACTTC	CASSVHHRDRPREQYF
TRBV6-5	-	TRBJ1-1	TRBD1	TGTGCCAGCAGCCAGGGGGTAGGCACTGAAGCTTTCTTT	CASSQGVGTEAFF
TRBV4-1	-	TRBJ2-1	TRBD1	TGCGCCAGCAGCCAAGGCGGACAGGTGGGCCACAATGAGCAGTTCTTC	CASSQGGQVGHNEQFF
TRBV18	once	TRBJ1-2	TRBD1	TGTGCCAGCTCACAGGACAGGGCAAACTATGGCTACACCTTC	CASSQDRANYGYTF
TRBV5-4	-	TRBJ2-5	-	TGTGCCAGCAGGGGGGGGGCGGAGACCCAGTACTTC	CASRGGAETQYF
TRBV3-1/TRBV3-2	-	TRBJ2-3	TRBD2	TGTGCCAGCAGCCATTCCTCAGAAGCGGGGGTAGTAACAGATACGCAGTATTTT	CASSHSSEAGVVTDTQYF
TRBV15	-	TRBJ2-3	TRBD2	TGTGCCACCAGCAGAGGAGTAGCGGGGGCGGGCACAGATACGCAGTATTTT	CATSRGVAGAGTDTQYF
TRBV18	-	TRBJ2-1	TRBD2	TGTGCCAGCTCACCAGTTCGTACGGGGACTACTGTTGCCAATGAGCAGTTCTTC	CASSPVRTGTTVANEQFF
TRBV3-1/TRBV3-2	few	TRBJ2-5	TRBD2	TGTGCCAGCAGCCAAGTAATATCTAGCGGGGGGGCGGAGACCCAGTACTTC	CASSQVISSGGAETQYF
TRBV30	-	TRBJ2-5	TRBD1	TGTGCCTGGAGTGTATGGCAGGGGGCGACGGAGACCCAGTACTTC	CAWSVWQGATETQYF
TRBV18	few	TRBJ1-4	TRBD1	TGTGCCAGCTCCCCCACAGGGGATGGAAATGAAAAACTGTTTTTT	CASSPTGDGNEKLFF
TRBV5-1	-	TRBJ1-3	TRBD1	TGCGCCAGCAGCTTAAAACAGGGGGAGGCCGGAAACACCATATATTTT	CASSLKQGEAGNTIYF